The 27 T cell receptor beta chains in this list originate from one sample, sequenced in a study of T cell responses to AZD1222 COVID-19 vaccine. Produced via immunoSEQ multiplex PCR; TCRdb's table is partial and in-frame only. The sample holds 150,000 to 200,000 clones; 80% to 95% are singletons and the top ten take 1.5% to 2%. This sample comprised peripheral blood, obtained on day 0 of AZD1222 vaccination. The receptor set was obtained from an adult in good health.

CDR3 coding DNA: TGTGCCAGCAGTCTCTCCTCTAGTTCCCAGCATTTT. This translates into CASSLSSSSQHF. This chain uses TRBV12-3 or TRBV12-4 with TRBJ1-5; unclear D gene. There are 12 residues in the CDR3. V was trimmed by 5 bases and J by 11 bases, leaving 13 bases between them.

This chain joins TRBV5-1 and TRBJ1-1; D possibly corresponds to TRBD1 (5 bases). V lost 0 bases and J 1 base, leaving 13 bases between the germline ends. The germline gives CDR1 SGHRS, CDR2 YFSETQ. The CDR3 is 16 amino acids. The CDR3 protein is CASSLGGTWKNTEAFF. The CDR3 nucleotides read TGCGCCAGCAGCTTGGGGGGGACGTGGAAGAACACTGAAGCTTTCTTT.

The chain recombines TRBV9 with TRBJ2-2; 9 positions agree with TRBD2. The germline gives CDR1 SGDLS, CDR2 YYNGEE. The J segment lost 0 bases and the V segment lost 1 base, leaving 4 bases of the junction unmatched. The CDR3 has 17 amino acids. In DNA, the CDR3 is TGTGCCAGCAGCGTACGCGCTAGCGGGACGAACACCGGGGAGCTGTTTTTT. It encodes CASSVRASGTNTGELFF.

This chain connects TRBV7-9 to TRBJ1-2; TRBD1 matches 7 bases. CDR3 length equals 14 residues. The germline V gene has CDR1 SEHNR and CDR2 FQNEAQ (reference sequence). After removal of 5 bases from V and 5 bases from J, the junction contained 8 bases not matched to a gene. CDR3 sequence reads: CASSIRTGAYGYTF. CDR3 DNA: TGTGCCAGCAGCATACGGACAGGAGCTTATGGCTACACCTTC.

The chain recombines TRBV7-9 with TRBJ1-1; 7 positions match TRBD1. CDR3 length: 15 residues. V was clipped by 2 bases and J by 1 base; unmatched bases: 4. The germline V gene has CDR1 SEHNR and CDR2 FQNEAQ (reference sequence). CDR3 nucleotide sequence: TGTGCCAGCAGCTTAACCAGGGGGAGGAACACTGAAGCTTTCTTT. Translation: CASSLTRGRNTEAFF.

The CDR3 sequence: CASTGTGGTRGLWTEAFF. The CDR3 region has the DNA TGTGCCAGTACCGGGACAGGAGGTACAAGGGGACTATGGACTGAAGCTTTCTTT. The V gene is TRBV19, the J gene TRBJ1-1, with 8 bases fitting TRBD1. V shed 7 bases, J shed 5 bases, and the junction held 21 bases outside the gene matches. The CDR3 runs 18 residues. CDR1 and CDR2 (germline): LNHDA, SQIVND (reference sequence). The full variable domain, rest sourced from reference TRBV19 and TRBJ1-1, is DGGITQSPKYLFRKEGQNVTLSCEQNLNHDAMYWYRQDPGQGLRLIYYSQIVNDFQKGDIAEGYSVSREKKESFPLTVTSAQKNPTAFYLCASTGTGGTRGLWTEAFFGQGTRLTVV.

CDR3 amino acids: CASTAGQGNTEAFF. In DNA, the CDR3 is TGTGCCAGCACCGCGGGACAGGGGAACACTGAAGCTTTCTTT. The chain uses TRBV6-5 and TRBJ1-1, with 9 bases identical to TRBD1. CDR1 and CDR2 from the germline V gene are MNHEY and SVGAGI. This CDR3 region has 14 residues. The ends lost 7 bases at V and 1 base at J; junction bases unmatched: 4.

The V gene is TRBV5-6, the J gene TRBJ1-2, with TRBD1 matching over 7 bases. The junction had 7 bases not matched to a gene; V was cut back by 4 bases and J by 4 bases. The germline CDR1 and CDR2 sequences are SGHDT and YYEEEE. The CDR3 totals 14 residues. The CDR3 loop is CASSGGQRSYGYTF. For the CDR3, the DNA is TGTGCCAGCAGCGGGGGACAGAGAAGCTATGGCTACACCTTC. Combining the CDR3 with reference TRBV5-6 and TRBJ1-2 gives the whole variable domain DAGVTQSPTHLIKTRGQQVTLRCSPKSGHDTVSWYQQALGQGPQFIFQYYEEEERQRGNFPDRFSGHQFPNYSSELNVNALLLGDSALYLCASSGGQRSYGYTFGSGTRLTVV.

The rearrangement links TRBV25-1 to TRBJ2-1, with a possible D match to TRBD2 (6 bases). The V end was cut by 3 bases, the J end by 9 bases, with 21 bases between. The CDR3 has 16 amino acids. Germline CDR1 and CDR2: MGHDK and SYGVNS. The CDR3 coding sequence is TGTGCCAGCAGTGAGGTAGCGGAGTCCCCCCAGCGTGAGCAGTTCTTC. Protein: CASSEVAESPQREQFF.

The V gene is TRBV6-2 or TRBV6-3, the J gene TRBJ2-3; 9 bases align to TRBD2. Trimming cost V 6 bases and J 5 bases; bases outside gene matches: 15. Looked up from germline, CDR1 is MNHEY and CDR2 is SVGEGT. The CDR3 length is 17 residues. The CDR3 DNA is TGTGCCAGCAGCCCCCTCGGCGGGGGGGGCCTAGAAGATACGCAGTATTTT. It specifies CASSPLGGGGLEDTQYF.

V is TRBV4-1 and J is TRBJ1-6, with D tentatively TRBD1 (6 bases). The CDR3 contains 15 residues. Germline V gene lookup returns CDR1 MGHRA and CDR2 YSYEKL. V gave up 0 bases and J gave up 5 bases, with 8 bases separating them. Written as DNA, the CDR3 is TGCGCCAGCAGCCAAGAGAGGGGGGATAATTCACCCCTCCACTTT. This gives the protein CASSQERGDNSPLHF.

This rearrangement joins TRBV28 to TRBJ1-5; D is undetermined. V shed 3 bases and J shed 2 bases, with 11 bases lying between them. Germline V gene sequence: CDR1 MDHEN, CDR2 SYDVKM. The CDR3 totals 15 residues. In nucleotides, the CDR3 is TGTGCCAGCAGTTTGAGGGTGGGCGGCAATCAGCCCCAGCATTTT. As protein: CASSLRVGGNQPQHF.

The chain uses TRBV19 and TRBJ2-7; 10 bases match TRBD1. V gave up 3 bases and J gave up 7 bases; unmatched junction bases: 3. Germline CDR1 reads LNHDA; CDR2 reads SQIVND (reference sequence). The CDR3 has 13 residues. The CDR3, as DNA: TGTGCCAGTAGTATCCAGGACAGGGGGGAGCAGTACTTC. Translation gives CASSIQDRGEQYF.

CDR3 nucleotide sequence: TGTGCCAGCAGTCTGACGGGAAGCCCTGAAGCTTTCTTT. It codes for CASSLTGSPEAFF. V is TRBV27 and J is TRBJ1-1; D call uncertain. Germline V gene data show CDR1 as MNHEY and CDR2 as SMNVEV (reference sequence). V was trimmed by 5 bases and J by 6 bases, leaving 13 bases between them. The CDR3 contains 13 residues.

This sequence joins TRBV3-1 (or the pseudogene TRBV3-2) and TRBJ2-1, with D hard to call. Between the trimmed V and J ends, which lost 0 bases and 5 bases, there was a span of 11 bases. Germline V gene lookup returns CDR1 LGHDT and CDR2 YNNKEL (reference sequence). There are 15 residues in the CDR3. The CDR3 nucleotides read TGTGCCAGCAGCCAAGACGGGCGGATTCACAATGAGCAGTTCTTC. It is translated as CASSQDGRIHNEQFF.

This clone has only a few counts. The V and J genes are TRBV2 and TRBJ1-1; no reliable D call. The CDR3 spans 13 residues. Germline CDR1 SNHLY, CDR2 FYNNEI. With 8 bases removed from V and 10 bases from J, the gap between germline ends came to 20 bases. In DNA, the CDR3 is TGTGCCAGCTACTACTCACGCCAGAAGGGAGCTTTCTTT. It translates to CASYYSRQKGAFF. The complete variable domain, with remaining parts taken from reference TRBV2 and TRBJ1-1, reads EPEVTQTPSHQVTQMGQEVILRCVPISNHLYFYWYRQILGQKVEFLVSFYNNEISEKSEIFDDQFSVERPDGSNFTLKIRSTKLEDSAMYFCASYYSRQKGAFFGQGTRLTVV.

The chain joins TRBV27 to TRBJ2-2; TRBD1 matches at 7 bases. The V segment lost 6 bases and the J segment 3 bases; nucleotides outside the gene matches: 10. The germline V gene has CDR1 MNHEY and CDR2 SMNVEV (reference sequence). CDR3 length: 16 residues. The CDR3 sequence: CASRWTGQHHTGELFF. The DNA of the CDR3 is TGTGCCAGCAGGTGGACAGGCCAACACCACACCGGGGAGCTGTTTTTT.

The rearrangement links TRBV1 to TRBJ2-3; the tabulated D call, TRBD2, remains unverified against the DNA. TRBV1 is deemed a pseudogene. The CDR3 contains 19 residues. The CDR3, as DNA: TGCACCAGCAGCCAAGATTCTTGGTGTGGGACTCATCGCACAGATACGCAGTATTTT. Translation gives CTSSQDSWCGTHRTDTQYF.

The chain couples TRBV7-9 to TRBJ1-2, with D perhaps TRBD1 (6 bases). Trimming took 5 bases from V and 3 from J, leaving 19 bases between them. Germline CDR1 reads SEHNR; CDR2 reads FQNEAQ (reference sequence). This CDR3 contains 16 residues. As DNA, the CDR3 is TGTGCCAGCAGCCCCCGGGCGGGGGGCTCTTACTATGGCTACACCTTC. It encodes CASSPRAGGSYYGYTF.

In this sample, this clone turned up once. The chain recombines TRBV9 with TRBJ2-3, with D perhaps TRBD1 or TRBD2 (5 bases each). The germline V and J ends were trimmed by 6 bases and 8 bases, with 19 bases remaining between them. Germline CDR1 reads SGDLS; CDR2 reads YYNGEE. CDR3 size: 14 residues. The CDR3 here is CASTLAENRGTQYF. In nucleotides, the CDR3 is TGTGCCAGCACTCTAGCAGAGAATAGGGGTACGCAGTATTTT.

The V call is TRBV7-8, the J call TRBJ1-2, with D tentatively TRBD1 (6 bases). The CDR3 contains 14 residues. Germline CDR1 SGHVS, CDR2 FQNEAQ. V shed 5 bases and J shed 3 bases, with 13 bases lying between them. The CDR3 bases are TGTGCCAGCAGCCGAGACAGGCGGGACTATGGCTACACCTTC. Its translation: CASSRDRRDYGYTF.

The chain has TRBV29-1 and TRBJ1-1, with D perhaps TRBD1 (5 bases). Germline V gene data show CDR1 as SQVTM and CDR2 as ANQGSEA. V lost 5 bases to trimming and J lost 3 bases, with 7 bases between them. This CDR3 comprises 11 residues. This CDR3 reads CSVQGHTEAFF. The CDR3 DNA reads as TGCAGCGTTCAGGGACACACTGAAGCTTTCTTT.

This chain joins TRBV7-3 and TRBJ2-2, with a weak D call TRBD2 (6 bases). Per germline, CDR1 SGHTA and CDR2 FQGTGA. The CDR3 is 14 amino acids. V was clipped by 3 bases and J by 6 bases, with 11 bases between them. The CDR3 protein is CASSFSGGAGELFF. The CDR3 nucleotides are TGTGCCAGCAGCTTCTCGGGCGGGGCCGGGGAGCTGTTTTTT. The full variable domain, rest sourced from reference TRBV7-3 and TRBJ2-2, is GAGVSQTPSNKVTEKGKYVELRCDPISGHTALYWYRQSLGQGPEFLIYFQGTGAADDSGLPNDRFFAVRPEGSVSTLKIQRTERGDSAVYLCASSFSGGAGELFFGEGSRLTVL.

V usage is TRBV7-8 and J usage is TRBJ2-3; 8 positions agree with TRBD2. V lost 4 bases and J lost 6; bases outside the gene matches: 9. Per the germline V gene, CDR1 is SGHVS and CDR2 is FQNEAQ. This CDR3 comprises 15 residues. DNA for the CDR3: TGTGCCAGCAGCTCCCAAAGCGGGAGAGGGGATACGCAGTATTTT. It specifies CASSSQSGRGDTQYF.

The chain uses TRBV2 and TRBJ1-5; no reliable D call. CDR3 length: 13 amino acids. The V and J ends lost 4 bases and 4 bases respectively, with 8 bases between them. CDR1 and CDR2 (germline): SNHLY, FYNNEI. CDR3: CASSGQPNQPQHF. CDR3 DNA: TGTGCCAGCAGTGGGCAGCCAAATCAGCCCCAGCATTTT.

The rearrangement links TRBV9 to TRBJ1-2; D gene ambiguous. Trimming removed 0 bases at V and 8 bases at J, with 11 bases between. Germline CDR1 reads SGDLS; CDR2 reads YYNGEE. The CDR3 sequence is 13 residues long. The CDR3: CASSVVSDIGYTF. The CDR3, as DNA: TGTGCCAGCAGCGTAGTTTCGGATATCGGCTACACCTTC.

This chain connects TRBV5-1 to TRBJ2-7; D may match TRBD1 or TRBD2 (5 bases each). V lost 4 bases and J lost 0, with 14 bases in between. The CDR3 sequence is 15 residues long. Germline V gives CDR1 SGHRS, CDR2 YFSETQ. CDR3: CASSGRDGVSYEQYF. The DNA for the CDR3 is TGCGCCAGCAGCGGCCGGGACGGCGTCTCCTACGAGCAGTACTTC.